A selection of T cell receptor beta chains follows, all from one sample in a study of blood T cell repertoires in COVID-19. The method was immunoSEQ multiplex PCR; TCRdb's version includes in-frame clones alone and lacks a portion of them. The table has roughly 350,000 clones, around 87% seen once. Source material: peripheral blood. All receptors derive from a woman aged 50 to 65 with COVID-19, enrolled during active disease. Both conserved end residues are part of each CDR3. The D gene is left open where the match is weak. Clone sizes are given selectively: once, few, many, or a class where the clone is expanded.

clone size: .; J gene: TRBJ1-5; D gene: .; V gene: TRBV19; CDR3 protein: CASSIDRGPNQPQHF; CDR3 DNA: TGTGCCAGTAGTATAGATAGAGGTCCGAACCAGCCCCAGCATTTT
clone size: .; J gene: TRBJ2-1; D gene: TRBD2; V gene: TRBV28; CDR3 protein: CASTPSGREPPNEQFF; CDR3 DNA: TGTGCCAGCACCCCCTCCGGGCGGGAGCCCCCCAATGAGCAGTTCTTC
clone size: .; J gene: TRBJ1-3; D gene: .; V gene: TRBV6-5; CDR3 protein: CASSYGGTSSGNTIYF; CDR3 DNA: TGTGCCAGCAGTTATGGGGGCACGAGCTCTGGAAACACCATATATTTT
clone size: .; J gene: TRBJ2-7; D gene: TRBD1; V gene: TRBV2; CDR3 protein: CASSFDRVTYEQYF; CDR3 DNA: TGTGCCAGCAGTTTTGACAGGGTAACCTACGAGCAGTACTTC
clone size: .; J gene: TRBJ1-5; D gene: .; V gene: TRBV28; CDR3 protein: CASSLQGKQPQHF; CDR3 DNA: TGTGCCAGCAGTTTACAGGGTAAACAGCCCCAGCATTTT
clone size: few; J gene: TRBJ1-5; D gene: .; V gene: TRBV5-4; CDR3 protein: CASSLSGGGNQPQHF; CDR3 DNA: TGTGCCAGCAGCTTGTCAGGAGGAGGCAATCAGCCCCAGCATTTT
clone size: .; J gene: TRBJ1-2; D gene: .; V gene: TRBV7-3; CDR3 protein: CASSPAPGSNYGYTF; CDR3 DNA: TGTGCCAGCAGCCCCGCCCCCGGTAGCAACTATGGCTACACCTTC
clone size: once; J gene: TRBJ2-1; D gene: .; V gene: TRBV27; CDR3 protein: CASSAGRSHNEQFF; CDR3 DNA: TGTGCCAGCAGTGCAGGGCGCAGCCACAATGAGCAGTTCTTC
clone size: .; J gene: TRBJ2-3; D gene: TRBD2; V gene: TRBV7-6; CDR3 protein: CASSRLPITSGSTDTQYF; CDR3 DNA: TGTGCCAGCAGCCGTCTGCCCATCACTAGCGGGAGCACAGATACGCAGTATTTT
clone size: .; J gene: TRBJ1-6; D gene: TRBD1; V gene: TRBV11-2; CDR3 protein: CASSLLGQGNSPLHF; CDR3 DNA: TGTGCCAGCAGCTTATTGGGACAGGGTAATTCACCCCTCCACTTT
clone size: .; J gene: TRBJ2-5; D gene: .; V gene: TRBV19; CDR3 protein: CASSTPQLVAQETQYF; CDR3 DNA: TGTGCCAGTAGTACCCCCCAGCTAGTCGCCCAAGAGACCCAGTACTTC
clone size: .; J gene: TRBJ2-1; D gene: .; V gene: TRBV7-7; CDR3 protein: CASSLRENLYNEQFF; CDR3 DNA: TGTGCTAGCAGCTTAAGGGAGAATCTATACAATGAGCAGTTCTTC
clone size: .; J gene: TRBJ2-7; D gene: .; V gene: TRBV10-3; CDR3 protein: CAISDASESSYEQYF; CDR3 DNA: TGTGCCATCAGTGACGCTAGCGAATCCTCCTACGAGCAGTACTTC
clone size: .; J gene: TRBJ2-5; D gene: .; V gene: TRBV19; CDR3 protein: CASSIKGETQYF; CDR3 DNA: TGTGCCAGTAGTATTAAGGGGGAGACCCAGTACTTC
clone size: .; J gene: TRBJ1-4; D gene: .; V gene: TRBV19; CDR3 protein: CASSIRGGDFNEKLFF; CDR3 DNA: TGTGCCAGTAGTATTAGGGGGGGCGACTTCAATGAAAAACTGTTTTTT
clone size: .; J gene: TRBJ2-1; D gene: .; V gene: TRBV21-1; CDR3 protein: CASSTRLAGGINEQFF; CDR3 DNA: TGTGCCAGCAGCACCCGTCTAGCGGGAGGTATCAATGAGCAGTTCTTC
clone size: .; J gene: TRBJ2-1; D gene: .; V gene: TRBV5-4; CDR3 protein: CASSRVPRGQKYNEQFF; CDR3 DNA: TGTGCCAGCAGCCGTGTCCCTCGTGGGCAGAAATACAATGAGCAGTTCTTC
clone size: .; J gene: TRBJ2-2; D gene: .; V gene: TRBV5-6; CDR3 protein: CASSPRKNTGELFF; CDR3 DNA: TGTGCCAGCAGCCCCAGAAAGAACACCGGGGAGCTGTTTTTT
clone size: .; J gene: TRBJ1-2; D gene: TRBD1; V gene: TRBV3-1/TRBV3-2; CDR3 protein: CASSPDGQGAFGYTF; CDR3 DNA: TGTGCCAGCAGCCCAGATGGACAGGGGGCGTTTGGCTACACCTTC
clone size: once; J gene: TRBJ1-6; D gene: TRBD1; V gene: TRBV5-3; CDR3 protein: CARSWAGGFLSPLHF; CDR3 DNA: TGTGCCAGAAGCTGGGCAGGGGGGTTTTTATCACCCCTCCACTTT
clone size: .; J gene: TRBJ2-3; D gene: .; V gene: TRBV27; CDR3 protein: CASSLATRTDTQYF; CDR3 DNA: TGTGCCAGCAGTTTAGCCACACGCACAGATACGCAGTATTTT
clone size: .; J gene: TRBJ2-7; D gene: TRBD2; V gene: TRBV5-4; CDR3 protein: CASSTPGLAAPYEQYF; CDR3 DNA: TGTGCCAGCAGCACCCCGGGACTAGCGGCTCCCTACGAGCAGTACTTC
clone size: .; J gene: TRBJ1-1; D gene: .; V gene: TRBV15; CDR3 protein: CATSNRQENTEAFF; CDR3 DNA: TGTGCCACCAGCAATAGACAGGAGAACACTGAAGCTTTCTTT
clone size: .; J gene: TRBJ1-5; D gene: .; V gene: TRBV11-2; CDR3 protein: CASSPGAGVGNQPQHF; CDR3 DNA: TGTGCCAGCAGCCCCGGCGCCGGGGTCGGCAATCAGCCCCAGCATTTT
clone size: .; J gene: TRBJ1-1; D gene: .; V gene: TRBV11-2; CDR3 protein: CASSLGQNTEAFF; CDR3 DNA: TGTGCCAGCAGCTTAGGACAGAACACTGAAGCTTTCTTT
clone size: .; J gene: TRBJ2-1; D gene: .; V gene: TRBV11-2; CDR3 protein: CASSPQSADNEQFF; CDR3 DNA: TGTGCCAGCAGCCCCCAGTCTGCGGACAATGAGCAGTTCTTC
clone size: .; J gene: TRBJ1-4; D gene: TRBD1; V gene: TRBV5-1; CDR3 protein: CASSPAMTGNEKLFF; CDR3 DNA: TGCGCCAGCAGCCCGGCTATGACAGGGAATGAAAAACTGTTTTTT
clone size: once; J gene: TRBJ2-2; D gene: TRBD2; V gene: TRBV19; CDR3 protein: CASSTGLQANTGELFF; CDR3 DNA: TGTGCCAGTAGTACGGGACTACAAGCGAACACCGGGGAGCTGTTTTTT
clone size: .; J gene: TRBJ2-1; D gene: TRBD2; V gene: TRBV4-2; CDR3 protein: CASSQGTSETNEQFF; CDR3 DNA: TGTGCCAGCAGCCAAGGGACTAGCGAGACGAATGAGCAGTTCTTC
clone size: .; J gene: TRBJ1-5; D gene: TRBD1; V gene: TRBV30; CDR3 protein: CAWSETGGDQPQHF; CDR3 DNA: TGTGCCTGGAGTGAGACAGGGGGGGATCAGCCCCAGCATTTT
clone size: .; J gene: TRBJ2-7; D gene: TRBD1; V gene: TRBV19; CDR3 protein: CASRRLGQVGYEQYF; CDR3 DNA: TGTGCCAGTAGAAGACTGGGACAGGTCGGCTACGAGCAGTACTTC
clone size: .; J gene: TRBJ1-4; D gene: .; V gene: TRBV18; CDR3 protein: CASSPNQGFGAEKLFF; CDR3 DNA: TGTGCCAGCTCACCAAACCAGGGGTTTGGGGCTGAAAAACTGTTTTTT